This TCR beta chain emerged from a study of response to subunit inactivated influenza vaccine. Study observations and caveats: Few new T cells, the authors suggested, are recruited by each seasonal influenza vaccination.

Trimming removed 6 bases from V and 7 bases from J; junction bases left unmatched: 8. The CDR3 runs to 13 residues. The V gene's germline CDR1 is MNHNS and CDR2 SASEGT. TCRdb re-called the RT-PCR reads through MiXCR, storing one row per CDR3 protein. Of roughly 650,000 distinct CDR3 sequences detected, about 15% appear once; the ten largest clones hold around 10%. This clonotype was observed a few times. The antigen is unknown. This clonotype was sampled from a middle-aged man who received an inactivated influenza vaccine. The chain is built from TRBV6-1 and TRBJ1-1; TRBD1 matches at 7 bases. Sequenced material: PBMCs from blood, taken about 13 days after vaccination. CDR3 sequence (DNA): TGTGCCAGCAGATCCCCCCGGGACAGTGAAGCTTTCTTT. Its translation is CASRSPRDSEAFF.